These 7 T cell receptor beta chains came from one sample sequenced in a study of CD8 T cells in ankylosing spondylitis (TCRdb year 2017). The paper as a whole reports these results and caveats: A TCR beta motif made up of 7 to 9 highly homologous amino acid variants appeared to be characteristic of blood from ankylosing spondylitis patients.

For these receptors, no antigen is known. Library preparation was by 5' RACE. The sequencer was an Illumina HiSeq 2500. The public reads were reprocessed in TCRdb via fastp at Q25 and MiXCR, keeping in-frame beta chains. Every CDR3 protein is listed once, alongside the most common genes and DNA of its rows. This sample lists some 840,000 distinct CDR3 sequences; 12% were detected once. The top ten clonotypes cover 0.45% to 0.6% of the sample. The source material was blood, either unsorted or a sorted T cell fraction (not recorded which). The source is a male donor with ankylosing spondylitis.

The rearrangement links TRBV15 to TRBJ1-2; TRBD1 might be the D (5 bases). V lost 0 bases, J lost 4 bases, and 18 bases lay in between. The CDR3 consists of 17 residues. From germline, CDR1 is LNHNV and CDR2 YYDKDF (reference sequence). The CDR3 DNA follows: TGTGCCACCAGCAGAGATCTCGGGCAGGGAGCGATCTATGGCTACACCTTC. Its translation is CATSRDLGQGAIYGYTF. Complete variable domain (other parts from reference TRBV15 and TRBJ1-2): DAMVIQNPRYQVTQFGKPVTLSCSQTLNHNVMYWYQQKSSQAPKLLFHYYDKDFNNEADTPDNFQSRRPNTSFCFLDIRSPGLGDTAMYLCATSRDLGQGAIYGYTFGSGTRLTVV.

This clonotype showed up many times. V is TRBV5-6 and J is TRBJ2-7; possibly TRBD1 for D (6 bases). CDR1 SGHDT and CDR2 YYEEEE come from the germline V gene. The CDR3 spans 14 residues. V lost 3 bases, J lost 1 base, and 11 bases lay in between. CDR3 DNA: TGTGCCAGCAGCTCCCGGGACACATCCTACGAGCAGTACTTC. It codes for CASSSRDTSYEQYF.

V usage is TRBV20-1 and J usage is TRBJ2-5, with TRBD1 matching over 9 bases. The germline V gene has CDR1 DFQATT and CDR2 SNEGSKA (reference sequence). The CDR3 is 14 amino acids. V lost 4 bases and J lost 5; bases outside the gene matches: 8. CDR3 coding DNA: TGCAGTGCTATCATCACAGGGGGCATGGAGACCCAGTACTTC. Its protein product is CSAIITGGMETQYF.

V usage is TRBV5-1 and J usage is TRBJ1-6; 8 bases agree with TRBD1. The germline V gene encodes CDR1 SGHRS and CDR2 YFSETQ. The length of the CDR3 is 16 residues. V lost 3 bases, J lost 7 bases, and 9 bases stayed unmatched. The DNA for the CDR3 is TGCGCCAGCAGCTCCTCACCCCAGGGGGCGAATTCACCCCTCCACTTT. It specifies CASSSSPQGANSPLHF.

This clonotype was detected a few times. This rearrangement joins TRBV7-2 to TRBJ2-4, with 8 bases identical to TRBD1. Unmatched junction bases numbered 6, after V lost 7 bases and J lost 4 bases. CDR3 length equals 14 residues. CDR1 and CDR2 from the germline V gene are SGHTA and FQGNSA. This CDR3 is CASKQDREKNIQYF. DNA of the CDR3: TGTGCCAGCAAACAGGACAGGGAGAAAAACATTCAGTACTTC.

V and J are TRBV12-3 or TRBV12-4 and TRBJ1-6, with TRBD1 as a possible D gene (5 bases). V was pared by 6 bases and J by 4 bases, with 16 bases between. There are 16 residues in the CDR3. The CDR3: CASSRNPGRYNSPLHF. The CDR3 DNA is TGTGCCAGCAGCCGCAACCCGGGACGGTATAATTCACCCCTCCACTTT.

This clonotype was observed a handful of times. The CDR3 region is CSAMEVSGNRYNEQFF. In DNA form, the CDR3 reads TGCAGTGCTATGGAGGTGAGCGGGAACCGCTACAATGAGCAGTTCTTC. The chain joins TRBV20-1 to TRBJ2-1; 7 nucleotides agree with TRBD2. There are 16 residues in the CDR3. CDR1 and CDR2 from the germline V gene are DFQATT and SNEGSKA (reference sequence). V trimming: 4 bases; J trimming: 3 bases; junction bases outside the gene matches: 12.